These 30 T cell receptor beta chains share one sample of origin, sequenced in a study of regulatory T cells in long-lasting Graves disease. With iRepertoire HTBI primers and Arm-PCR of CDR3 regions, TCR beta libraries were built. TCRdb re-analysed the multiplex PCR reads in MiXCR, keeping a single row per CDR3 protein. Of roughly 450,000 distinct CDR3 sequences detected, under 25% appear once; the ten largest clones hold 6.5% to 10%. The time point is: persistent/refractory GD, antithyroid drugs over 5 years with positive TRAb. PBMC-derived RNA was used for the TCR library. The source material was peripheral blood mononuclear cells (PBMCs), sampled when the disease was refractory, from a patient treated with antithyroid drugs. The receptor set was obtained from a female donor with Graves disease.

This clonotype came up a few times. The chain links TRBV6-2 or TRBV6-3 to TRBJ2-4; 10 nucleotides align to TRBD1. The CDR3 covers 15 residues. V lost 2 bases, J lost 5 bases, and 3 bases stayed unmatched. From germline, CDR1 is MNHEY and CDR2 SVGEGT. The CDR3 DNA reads TGTGCCAGCAGTTACCAGGGGACAGGGGAAAACATTCAGTACTTC. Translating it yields CASSYQGTGENIQYF.

CDR3 in DNA: TGTGCCAGCAGTCGACCTCCGCTTAGCTCTGAGCAGTTCTTC. It specifies CASSRPPLSSEQFF. This chain uses TRBV6-1 with TRBJ2-1; no firm D call. Germline V gives CDR1 MNHNS, CDR2 SASEGT. The CDR3 length is 14 residues. With 5 bases removed from V and 9 bases from J, the gap between germline ends came to 17 bases.

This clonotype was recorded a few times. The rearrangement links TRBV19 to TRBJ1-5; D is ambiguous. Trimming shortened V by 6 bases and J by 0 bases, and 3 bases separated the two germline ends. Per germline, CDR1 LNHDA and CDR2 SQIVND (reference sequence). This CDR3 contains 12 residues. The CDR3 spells CASRFSNQPQHF. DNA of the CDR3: TGTGCCAGTAGGTTTAGCAATCAGCCCCAGCATTTT.

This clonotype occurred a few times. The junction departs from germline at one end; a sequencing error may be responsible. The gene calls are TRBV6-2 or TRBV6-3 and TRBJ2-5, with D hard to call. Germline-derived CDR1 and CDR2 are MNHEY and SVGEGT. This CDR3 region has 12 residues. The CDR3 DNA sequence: TGTGCCAGCAATTACGACCCGCATACCCAGTACTTC. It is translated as CASNYDPHTQYF.

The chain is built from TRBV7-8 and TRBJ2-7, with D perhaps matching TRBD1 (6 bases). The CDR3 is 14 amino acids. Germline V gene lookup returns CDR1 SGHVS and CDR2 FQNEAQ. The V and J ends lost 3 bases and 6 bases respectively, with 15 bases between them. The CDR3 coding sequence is TGTGCCAGCAGCTTGCGAGACAGGCCTCGCGAGCAGTACTTC. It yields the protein CASSLRDRPREQYF.

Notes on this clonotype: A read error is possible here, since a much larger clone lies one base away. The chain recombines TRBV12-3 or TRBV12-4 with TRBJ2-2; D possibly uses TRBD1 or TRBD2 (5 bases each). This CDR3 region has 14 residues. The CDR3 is CASSLSGSDGELVF. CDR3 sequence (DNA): TGTGCCAGCAGTTTATCAGGGTCCGACGGGGAGCTGGTTTTT.

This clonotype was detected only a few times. CDR3 nucleotides: TGTGCCAGCTCACCCCAAAATAATGAAAAACTGTTTTTT. Its translation is CASSPQNNEKLFF. The chain uses TRBV18 and TRBJ1-4, with no clear D. V lost 3 bases and J 4 bases, leaving 6 bases between the germline ends. Germline CDR1 is KGHSH and CDR2 is LQKENI. The CDR3 sequence is 13 residues long.

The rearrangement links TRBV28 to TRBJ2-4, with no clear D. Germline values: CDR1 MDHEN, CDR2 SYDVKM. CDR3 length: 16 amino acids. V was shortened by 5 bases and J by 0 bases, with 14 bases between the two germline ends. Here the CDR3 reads CASSPLRNLAKNIQYF. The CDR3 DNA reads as TGTGCCAGCAGTCCTTTGCGGAACCTAGCCAAAAACATTCAGTACTTC. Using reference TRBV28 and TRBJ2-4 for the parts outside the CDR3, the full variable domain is DVKVTQSSRYLVKRTGEKVFLECVQDMDHENMFWYRQDPGLGLRLIYFSYDVKMKEKGDIPEGYSVSREKKERFSLILESASTNQTSMYLCASSPLRNLAKNIQYFGAGTRLSVL.

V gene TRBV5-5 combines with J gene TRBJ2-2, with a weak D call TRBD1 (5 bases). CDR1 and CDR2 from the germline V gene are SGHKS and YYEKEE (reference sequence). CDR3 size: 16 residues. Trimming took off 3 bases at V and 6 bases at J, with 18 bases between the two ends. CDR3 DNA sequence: TGTGCCAGCAGCTCCTCCCGCCAGGGCCTTGCCGGGGAGCTGTTTTTT. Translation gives CASSSSRQGLAGELFF. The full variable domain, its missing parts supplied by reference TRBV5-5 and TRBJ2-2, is DAGVTQSPTHLIKTRGQQVTLRCSPISGHKSVSWYQQVLGQGPQFIFQYYEKEERGRGNFPDRFSARQFPNYSSELNVNALLLGDSALYLCASSSSRQGLAGELFFGEGSRLTVL.

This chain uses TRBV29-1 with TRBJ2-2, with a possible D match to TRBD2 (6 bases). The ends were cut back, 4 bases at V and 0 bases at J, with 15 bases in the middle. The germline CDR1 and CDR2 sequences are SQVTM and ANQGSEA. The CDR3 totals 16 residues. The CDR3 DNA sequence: TGCAGCGTTGGAGGGTCGGGGGACCCGAACACCGGGGAGCTGTTTTTT. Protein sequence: CSVGGSGDPNTGELFF.

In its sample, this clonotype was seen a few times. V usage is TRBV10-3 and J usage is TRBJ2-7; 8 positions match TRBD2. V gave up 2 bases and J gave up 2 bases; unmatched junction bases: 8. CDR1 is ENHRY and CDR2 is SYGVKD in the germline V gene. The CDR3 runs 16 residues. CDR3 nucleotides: TGTGCCATCAGTGAGCCCCCGCGGGAGGCAACCTACGAGCAGTACTTC. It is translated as CAISEPPREATYEQYF.

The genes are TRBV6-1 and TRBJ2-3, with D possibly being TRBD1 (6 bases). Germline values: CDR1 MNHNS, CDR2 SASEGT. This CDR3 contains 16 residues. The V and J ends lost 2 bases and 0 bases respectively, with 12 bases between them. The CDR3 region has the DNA TGTGCCAGCAGTGAAAAGTTTGGGGGCAGCACAGATACGCAGTATTTT. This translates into CASSEKFGGSTDTQYF.

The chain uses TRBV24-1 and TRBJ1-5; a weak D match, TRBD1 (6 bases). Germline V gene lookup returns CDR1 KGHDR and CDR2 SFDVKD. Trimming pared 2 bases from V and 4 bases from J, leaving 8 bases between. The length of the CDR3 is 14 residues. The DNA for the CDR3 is TGTGCCACCAGTGATTGGGGGCAGAATCAGCCCCAGCATTTT. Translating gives CATSDWGQNQPQHF.

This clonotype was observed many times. This CDR3 reads CASSYSGATNEKLFF. CDR3 nucleotide sequence: TGTGCCAGCAGTTATTCTGGGGCAACTAATGAAAAACTGTTTTTT. The chain recombines TRBV6-5 with TRBJ1-4; D not certain. The germline V gene encodes CDR1 MNHEY and CDR2 SVGAGI. Trimming removed 3 bases from V and 0 bases from J, with 8 bases in between. This CDR3 is 15 amino acids long.

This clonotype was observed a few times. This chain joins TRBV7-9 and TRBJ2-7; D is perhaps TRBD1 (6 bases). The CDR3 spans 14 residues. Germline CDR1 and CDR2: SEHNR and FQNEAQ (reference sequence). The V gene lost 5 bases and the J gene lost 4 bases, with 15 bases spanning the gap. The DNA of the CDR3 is TGTGCCAGCAGCCCCGGACACGGGACATACGAGCAGTACTTC. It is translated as CASSPGHGTYEQYF. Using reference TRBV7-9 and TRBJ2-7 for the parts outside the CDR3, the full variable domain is DTGVSQNPRHKITKRGQNVTFRCDPISEHNRLYWYRQTLGQGPEFLTYFQNEAQLEKSRLLSDRFSAERPKGSFSTLEIQRTEQGDSAMYLCASSPGHGTYEQYFGPGTRLTVT.

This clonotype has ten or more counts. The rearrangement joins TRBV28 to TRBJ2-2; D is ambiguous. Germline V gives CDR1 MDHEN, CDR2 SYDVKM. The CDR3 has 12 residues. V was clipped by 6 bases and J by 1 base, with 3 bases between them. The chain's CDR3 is CASSLNTGELFF. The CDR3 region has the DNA TGTGCCAGCAGCCTGAACACCGGGGAGCTGTTTTTT.

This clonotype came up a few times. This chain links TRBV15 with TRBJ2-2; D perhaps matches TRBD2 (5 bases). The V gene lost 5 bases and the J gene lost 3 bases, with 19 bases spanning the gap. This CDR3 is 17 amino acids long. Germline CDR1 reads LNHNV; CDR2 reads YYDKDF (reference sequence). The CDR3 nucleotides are TGTGCCACCAGCTTACCTGGTCTAGGGCGGGACACCGGGGAGCTGTTTTTT. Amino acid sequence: CATSLPGLGRDTGELFF.

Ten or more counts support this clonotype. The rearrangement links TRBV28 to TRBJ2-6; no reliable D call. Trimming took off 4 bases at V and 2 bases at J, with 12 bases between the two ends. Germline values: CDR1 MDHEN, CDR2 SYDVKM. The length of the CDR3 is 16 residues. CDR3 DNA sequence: TGTGCCAGCAGTTCCCCCACAGCCCCTGGGGCCAACGTCCTGACTTTC. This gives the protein CASSSPTAPGANVLTF.

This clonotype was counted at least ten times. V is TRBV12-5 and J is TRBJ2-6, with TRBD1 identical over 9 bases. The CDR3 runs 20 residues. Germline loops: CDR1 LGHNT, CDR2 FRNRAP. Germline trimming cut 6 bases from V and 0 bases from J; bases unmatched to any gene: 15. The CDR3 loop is CASGADVGQGESSGANVLTF. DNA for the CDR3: TGTGCTAGTGGGGCCGACGTGGGACAGGGTGAATCCTCTGGGGCCAACGTCCTGACTTTC.

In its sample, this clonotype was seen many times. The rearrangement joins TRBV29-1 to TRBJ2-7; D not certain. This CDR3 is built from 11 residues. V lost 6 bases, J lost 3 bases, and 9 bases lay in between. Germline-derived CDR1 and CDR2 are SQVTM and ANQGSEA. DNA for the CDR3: TGCAGCGTAAGGACGGACTACGAGCAGTACTTC. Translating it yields CSVRTDYEQYF.

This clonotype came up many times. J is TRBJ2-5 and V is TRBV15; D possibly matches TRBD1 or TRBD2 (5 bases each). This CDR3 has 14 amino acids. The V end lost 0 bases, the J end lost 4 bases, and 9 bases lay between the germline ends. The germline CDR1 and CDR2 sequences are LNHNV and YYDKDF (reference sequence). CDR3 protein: CATSRDFGGETQYF. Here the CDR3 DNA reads TGTGCCACCAGCAGAGATTTTGGGGGAGAGACCCAGTACTTC.

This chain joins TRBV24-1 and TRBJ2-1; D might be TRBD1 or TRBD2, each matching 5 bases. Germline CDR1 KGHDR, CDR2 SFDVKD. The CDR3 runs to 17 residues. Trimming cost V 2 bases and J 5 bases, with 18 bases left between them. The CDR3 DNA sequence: TGTGCCACCAGTGATTCCCGGGGACCAAAGAGCGACAATGAGCAGTTCTTC. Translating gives CATSDSRGPKSDNEQFF.

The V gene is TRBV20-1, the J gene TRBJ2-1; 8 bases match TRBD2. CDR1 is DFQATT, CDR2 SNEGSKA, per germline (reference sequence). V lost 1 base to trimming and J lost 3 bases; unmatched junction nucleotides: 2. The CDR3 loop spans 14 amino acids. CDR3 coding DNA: TGCAGTGCTAGAGGAGCGGGAGTCTACAATGAGCAGTTCTTC. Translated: CSARGAGVYNEQFF.

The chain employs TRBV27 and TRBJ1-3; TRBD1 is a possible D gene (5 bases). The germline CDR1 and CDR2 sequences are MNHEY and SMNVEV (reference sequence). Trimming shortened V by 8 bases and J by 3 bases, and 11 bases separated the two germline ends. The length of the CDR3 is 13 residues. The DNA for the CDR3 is TGTGCCAGCGCTCGGGGGTATGGAAACACCATATATTTT. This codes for CASARGYGNTIYF.

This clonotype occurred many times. CDR3 nucleotide sequence: TGTGCCAGCAGTTACGAATCAGGCCCTAACTATGGCTACACCTTC. Amino acid sequence: CASSYESGPNYGYTF. The chain carries TRBV6-9 and TRBJ1-2, with D hard to call. Trimming removed 3 bases from V and 0 bases from J, with 11 bases in between. Germline CDR1 reads MNHGY; CDR2 reads SVAAGI. The CDR3 totals 15 residues.

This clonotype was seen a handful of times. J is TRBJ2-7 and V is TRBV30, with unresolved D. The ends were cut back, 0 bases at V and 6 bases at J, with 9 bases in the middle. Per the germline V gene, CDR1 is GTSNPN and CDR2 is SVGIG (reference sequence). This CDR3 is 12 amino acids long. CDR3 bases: TGTGCCTGGAGTGTAGATAGCAGCGAGCAGTACTTC. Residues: CAWSVDSSEQYF.

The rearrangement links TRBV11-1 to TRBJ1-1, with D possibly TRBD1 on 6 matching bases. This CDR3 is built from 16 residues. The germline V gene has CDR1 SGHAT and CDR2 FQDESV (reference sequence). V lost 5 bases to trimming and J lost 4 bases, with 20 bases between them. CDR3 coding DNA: TGTGCCAGCAGCCGTCCGGGACACTGGGAGGGCACTGAAGCTTTCTTT. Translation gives CASSRPGHWEGTEAFF.

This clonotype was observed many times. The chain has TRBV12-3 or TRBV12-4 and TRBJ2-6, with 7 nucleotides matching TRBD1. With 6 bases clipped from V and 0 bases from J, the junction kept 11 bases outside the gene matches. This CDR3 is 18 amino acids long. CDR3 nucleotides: TGTGCCAGCAGCAAACTGGGGACAGTAAGCTCTGGGGCCAACGTCCTGACTTTC. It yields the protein CASSKLGTVSSGANVLTF.

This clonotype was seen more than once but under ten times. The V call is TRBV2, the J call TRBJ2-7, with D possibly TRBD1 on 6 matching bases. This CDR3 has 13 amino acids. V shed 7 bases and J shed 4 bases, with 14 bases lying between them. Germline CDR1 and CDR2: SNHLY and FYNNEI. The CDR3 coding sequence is TGTGCCAGCACCGACGGGACAAAATACGAGCAGTACTTC. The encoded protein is CASTDGTKYEQYF.

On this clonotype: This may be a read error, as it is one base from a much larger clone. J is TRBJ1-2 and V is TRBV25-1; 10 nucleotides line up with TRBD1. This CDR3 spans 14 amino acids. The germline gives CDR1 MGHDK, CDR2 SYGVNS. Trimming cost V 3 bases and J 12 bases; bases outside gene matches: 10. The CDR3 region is CASSDSDRGQGHTF. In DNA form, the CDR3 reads TGTGCCAGCAGTGATTCTGACAGGGGGCAAGGCCACACCTTC.